This T cell receptor (beta chain) was documented in a study of blood T cell repertoires in COVID-19. Turning to the study itself: Whether acute or convalescent, the COVID-19 samples came from the United States, Italy and Spain. Nucleic acid was either cDNA or gDNA, and it came from T cells, B-cell-depleted T cells, or PBMCs.

Authors' data handling: Reference gene primer amplification gave nucleated cell count estimates. Only in-frame clones appear in the TCRdb table, and some are missing; sequencing was by immunoSEQ multiplex PCR. V, J and clone size are those of that table, while D and trimming were read from the DNA. The table records more than 45,000 clones, 80% to 90% of them present only once. Germline trimming cut 7 bases from V and 5 bases from J; bases unmatched to any gene: 8. In germline, CDR1 is ENHRY, CDR2 SYGVKD. CDR3 length: 14 residues. Sequencing was done on a sample of peripheral blood. This TCR came from a woman at least 80 years old with acute or convalescent COVID-19. The rearrangement uses TRBV10-3 and TRBJ2-3; 8 bases are a match to TRBD2. CDR3 DNA sequence: TGTGCCATCAAGGGAAGCGGGGGCAAAGATACGCAGTATTTT. This codes for CAIKGSGGKDTQYF.